Presented here are 20 T cell receptor beta chains from one specimen sequenced in a study of T-cell reconstitution after alpha-beta-depleted transplantation in children. Construction of the TCRbeta library involved unique molecular identifiers. TCRdb reprocessed the PCR reads via MiXCR and lists one record per CDR3 protein. There are about 980,000 distinct CDR3 sequences in the sample; roughly 29% occur only once, and about 28% lies in the top ten. This sample comprised PBMCs, mostly from graft donor cells, obtained 360 days after TCRalphabeta/CD19-depleted stem cell transplant. The receptors were gathered from a boy younger than two who had a stem cell transplant for SCID, so the T cells may come from the graft donor.

This clonotype was counted between two and nine times. The rearrangement links TRBV9 to TRBJ2-7; D gene uncertain. The ends were cut back, 0 bases at V and 1 base at J, with 14 bases in the middle. This CDR3 comprises 16 residues. Germline V gene data show CDR1 as SGDLS and CDR2 as YYNGEE. DNA of the CDR3: TGTGCCAGCAGCGTAGCAGCCGATGGTTGGTCCTACGAGCAGTACTTC. It yields the protein CASSVAADGWSYEQYF. The full variable domain, with the rest looked up from reference TRBV9 and TRBJ2-7, is DSGVTQTPKHLITATGQRVTLRCSPRSGDLSVYWYQQSLDQGLQFLIQYYNGEERAKGNILERFSAQQFPDLHSELNLSSLELGDSALYFCASSVAADGWSYEQYFGPGTRLTVT.

The count of this clonotype is one. The chain links TRBV15 to TRBJ2-6, with TRBD2 as a possible D gene (7 bases). CDR3 size: 19 residues. CDR1 is LNHNV, CDR2 YYDKDF, per germline (reference sequence). With 1 base removed from V and 2 bases from J, the gap between germline ends came to 18 bases. The CDR3: CATSRGVTGRGTGANVLTF. The CDR3 coding sequence is TGTGCCACCAGCAGAGGAGTAACAGGGAGGGGAACTGGGGCCAACGTCCTGACTTTC. The variable domain in full, with the rest retrieved from reference TRBV15 and TRBJ2-6, is DAMVIQNPRYQVTQFGKPVTLSCSQTLNHNVMYWYQQKSSQAPKLLFHYYDKDFNNEADTPDNFQSRRPNTSFCFLDIRSPGLGDTAMYLCATSRGVTGRGTGANVLTFGAGSRLTVL.

There are a few counts of this clonotype. CDR3 nucleotide sequence: TGCAGTGGTACACAGGGGAACAATCAGCCCCAGCATTTT. Translation: CSGTQGNNQPQHF. The rearrangement uses TRBV20-1 and TRBJ1-5; 7 bases fit TRBD1. CDR1 and CDR2 from the germline V gene are DFQATT and SNEGSKA (reference sequence). This CDR3 contains 13 residues. The V and J ends lost 7 bases and 3 bases, in that order; junction bases with no gene match: 6.

The chain joins TRBV2 to TRBJ2-5, with unresolved D. CDR1 and CDR2 (germline): SNHLY, FYNNEI. The CDR3 sequence is 14 residues long. V shed 7 bases and J shed 6 bases, with 18 bases lying between them. CDR3 in amino acids: CASNIWGSMKTQYF. CDR3 DNA sequence: TGTGCCAGCAATATATGGGGAAGTATGAAGACCCAGTACTTC.

This clonotype was detected only a few times. The genes are TRBV28 and TRBJ2-6; 12 bases match TRBD1. Unmatched junction bases numbered 7, after V lost 5 bases and J lost 2 bases. The CDR3 extends over 18 amino acids. The V gene's germline CDR1 is MDHEN and CDR2 SYDVKM. CDR3 region: CASSIPGQGAPGANVLTF. The CDR3 DNA reads as TGTGCCAGCAGTATTCCGGGACAGGGGGCGCCTGGGGCCAACGTCCTGACTTTC.

The CDR3 nucleotides are TGTGCCAGCAGCTTGGCGGCGGGAGGAGAGACCCAGTACTTC. Protein product: CASSLAAGGETQYF. V and J are TRBV7-9 and TRBJ2-5; 8 bases are a match to TRBD2. In germline, CDR1 is SEHNR, CDR2 FQNEAQ (reference sequence). The V gene end was trimmed by 3 bases and the J gene end by 4 bases; junction bases not matched to a gene: 4. This CDR3 has 14 amino acids.

This clonotype was seen only a few times. This chain links TRBV13 with TRBJ2-3; no clear D gene. V was pared by 2 bases and J by 4 bases, with 4 bases between. CDR1 is PRHDT, CDR2 FYEKMQ, per germline (reference sequence). This CDR3 is 12 amino acids long. For the CDR3, the DNA is TGTGCCAGCAGCTTAAAACCAGATACGCAGTATTTT. The encoded protein is CASSLKPDTQYF.

This rearrangement joins TRBV4-2 to TRBJ2-5; D possibly corresponds to TRBD2 (7 bases). V was shortened by 1 base and J by 4 bases, with 13 bases between the two germline ends. Germline assignment: CDR1 LGHNA and CDR2 YNFKEQ. The CDR3 length is 15 residues. The DNA of the CDR3 is TGTGCCAGCAGCCAAGGAGCCGGGGGGCTAGAGACCCAGTACTTC. Its protein product is CASSQGAGGLETQYF.

CDR3 bases: TGTGCCAGCAGTGGTGGCTTTTCCTACAATGAGCAGTTCTTC. Protein product: CASSGGFSYNEQFF. This chain joins TRBV12-3 or TRBV12-4 and TRBJ2-1; D call uncertain. The germline V and J ends were trimmed by 5 bases and 1 base, with 9 bases remaining between them. The CDR3 is made up of 14 amino acids.

The genes are TRBV30 and TRBJ2-5, with D maybe TRBD1 (6 bases). The CDR3 runs 14 residues. V shed 0 bases and J shed 2 bases, with 10 bases lying between them. The germline CDR1 and CDR2 sequences are GTSNPN and SVGIG (reference sequence). The DNA for the CDR3 is TGTGCCTGGAGTGTGGGAGACAGGCAAGAGACCCAGTACTTC. This gives the protein CAWSVGDRQETQYF.

This clonotype has a handful of counts. This chain joins TRBV12-3 or TRBV12-4 and TRBJ1-2, with 8 bases lining up with TRBD1. The CDR3 totals 14 residues. The trim removed 10 bases at V and 6 bases at J, leaving 13 bases unmatched. The chain's CDR3 is CATRFRGRLHGYTF. The CDR3, as DNA: TGTGCCACCAGATTCAGGGGGCGCTTGCATGGCTACACCTTC.

This clonotype came up many times. The chain carries TRBV6-1 and TRBJ1-1, with TRBD1 matching 8 bases. The CDR3 contains 14 residues. Germline V gene sequence: CDR1 MNHNS, CDR2 SASEGT. Trimming took 5 bases from V and 1 from J; bases not matched to a gene: 3. In DNA form, the CDR3 reads TGTGCCAGCAGTAGACAGGGGCGGAACACTGAAGCTTTCTTT. The encoded protein is CASSRQGRNTEAFF.

The V gene is TRBV6-5, the J gene TRBJ1-5; no firm D call. Trimming left V 5 bases short and J 2 bases short, with 10 bases between. The CDR3 is made up of 14 amino acids. The V gene's germline CDR1 is MNHEY and CDR2 SVGAGI. DNA for the CDR3: TGTGCCAGCAGTCTACAGCAACGCAATCAGCCCCAGCATTTT. It translates to CASSLQQRNQPQHF.

This clonotype appeared a few times. CDR3 in DNA: TGCAGTGCTAGAGGGTTATTGGGGAGAGCTTTCTTT. Protein: CSARGLLGRAFF. The chain employs TRBV20-1 and TRBJ1-1; the D is unclear. V was clipped by 1 base and J by 10 bases, with 13 bases between them. The CDR3 is 12 amino acids. Germline CDR1 DFQATT, CDR2 SNEGSKA (reference sequence).

This clonotype turned up a few times. J is TRBJ2-7 and V is TRBV9; either TRBD1 or TRBD2 may supply D (5 bases each). The CDR3 has 14 residues. The germline CDR1 and CDR2 sequences are SGDLS and YYNGEE. Trimming left V 2 bases short and J 5 bases short, with 14 bases between. The CDR3 protein is CASSVADLGDEQYF. CDR3 nucleotide sequence: TGTGCCAGCAGCGTCGCCGACCTGGGGGACGAGCAGTACTTC. Full variable domain (remainder filled in from reference TRBV9 and TRBJ2-7): DSGVTQTPKHLITATGQRVTLRCSPRSGDLSVYWYQQSLDQGLQFLIQYYNGEERAKGNILERFSAQQFPDLHSELNLSSLELGDSALYFCASSVADLGDEQYFGPGTRLTVT.

This chain joins TRBV12-3 or TRBV12-4 and TRBJ1-1, with TRBD1 matching over 8 bases. The V gene end was trimmed by 6 bases and the J gene end by 3 bases; junction bases not matched to a gene: 6. The CDR3 covers 14 residues. The CDR3 DNA reads as TGTGCCAGCAGCCCAGGGGGCGCGGACACTGAAGCTTTCTTT. Translation gives CASSPGGADTEAFF.

The V gene is TRBV7-8, the J gene TRBJ2-7; no reliable D call. CDR1 and CDR2 (germline): SGHVS, FQNEAQ. V lost 2 bases to trimming and J lost 2 bases, with 10 bases between them. This CDR3 region has 14 residues. CDR3 amino acids: CASSLSNRPYEQYF. Here the CDR3 DNA reads TGTGCCAGCAGCTTAAGTAATCGGCCCTACGAGCAGTACTTC. The whole variable domain, remainder taken from reference TRBV7-8 and TRBJ2-7, is GAGVSQSPRYKVAKRGQDVALRCDPISGHVSLFWYQQALGQGPEFLTYFQNEAQLDKSGLPSDRFFAERPEGSVSTLKIQRTQQEDSAVYLCASSLSNRPYEQYFGPGTRLTVT.

For this clonotype: The junction shows a germline mismatch at one end, possibly a read error. V and J are TRBV4-2 and TRBJ2-7, with D possibly TRBD2 on 5 matching bases. This CDR3 region has 14 residues. The germline V gene has CDR1 LGHNA and CDR2 YNFKEQ. CDR3 sequence: CASSQEGRGYEQYF. The CDR3, as DNA: TGCGCCAGCAGCCAAGAGGGCAGAGGTTACGAGCAGTACTTC.

This clonotype has a handful of counts. The V gene is TRBV9, the J gene TRBJ2-2, with unresolved D. Germline lookup yields CDR1 SGDLS and CDR2 YYNGEE. Trimming pared 3 bases from V and 5 bases from J, leaving 5 bases between. The CDR3 extends over 12 amino acids. CDR3 loop: CASSAATGELFF. The CDR3 nucleotides are TGTGCCAGCAGCGCCGCTACCGGGGAGCTGTTTTTT.

V is TRBV6-6 and J is TRBJ2-7; D gene ambiguous. V lost 0 bases to trimming and J lost 6 bases, with 9 bases between them. This CDR3 contains 13 residues. From germline, CDR1 is MNHNY and CDR2 SVGAGI (reference sequence). Written as DNA, the CDR3 is TGTGCCAGCAGTTACTCGAGAGGCCTCGAGCAGTACTTC. It translates to CASSYSRGLEQYF.